This T cell receptor beta chain was retrieved from a study of blood T cell repertoires in COVID-19 (dated by TCRdb to the early 2020s). In terms of the full investigation: Collaborator samples came from the United States, Italy and Spain and covered acute and convalescent phases of COVID-19. The material from the prospective study consisted of cDNA or gDNA derived from T cells, B-cell-depleted T cells, or PBMCs. The sample metadata nearly always contained a de-identified subject ID, COVID-19 status, age in years and sex. The samples were drawn from the first 160 participants of the ongoing ImmuneRACE study and from some 1,300 subjects provided by 6 global collaborators. A freely available public database, intended as a resource for researchers studying the immune response to SARS-CoV-2, is where the repertoires were released. Where available, HLA class I and class II types were obtained from metadata supplied by the sample provider rather than from assay-based typing. Subjects who had been exposed to COVID-19, were actively infected with it, or had recovered from it provided the deeply sampled blood TCRbeta repertoires that made up the dataset. Broad study findings and their caveats: The quantity of clinical and demographic metadata differed by source and by participant and was supplied without curation.

Whole blood was collected in K2EDTA tubes by collaborating institutions according to the institutions' own protocols. For TCRbeta analysis, collaborators shipped samples as frozen whole blood, isolated PBMCs, or DNA extracted from either of those sample types. TCRbeta CDR3 regions were amplified from genomic DNA by means of the immunoSEQ Assay, a bias-controlled multiplex PCR. Per the original workflow: Nucleated cell counts per sample were estimated from amplification of reference gene primers within the assay. To quantify the absolute abundance of each unique TCRbeta CDR3 rearrangement, sequence reads were collapsed and filtered. For each sample, productive Simpson clonality was calculated as the square root of Simpson's diversity index over productive rearrangements. TCRdb took over this immuneACCESS table, retaining in-frame rearrangements with V and J assigned. Such tables are incomplete; in checked studies, under half of the missing clones stem from an unresolved V gene, and the remainder is unexplained. V and J calls and clone size follow that table, whereas D and trimming were derived from the DNA. A total of over 95,000 clones appear in this sample, roughly 76% of them only once. The ten largest make up more than 9% of the sample.

There are 19 amino acids in the CDR3, from cysteine to phenylalanine inclusive. The only DNA kept is the CDR3, 57 bases in frame from the first base. Here V drops 6 bases and J drops 6 bases, and the junction holds 16 bases not matched to any gene. From the germline V gene, CDR1 is MDHEN and CDR2 is SYDVKM. Concerning this clone itself: The specificity of this receptor is unknown. The input lacks base qualities; no much larger clone sits a single base away.

This sequence uses TRBV28 and TRBJ2-3, with 15 junctional bases fitting TRBD2. The specimen sequenced was peripheral blood. This clonotype was sampled from a human donor in a cohort sampled during active COVID-19. The CDR3 here reads CASSTNGLAGGPGTDTQYF. The base sequence is TGTGCCAGCAGCACCAACGGACTAGCGGGAGGGCCGGGGACTGATACGCAGTATTTT.